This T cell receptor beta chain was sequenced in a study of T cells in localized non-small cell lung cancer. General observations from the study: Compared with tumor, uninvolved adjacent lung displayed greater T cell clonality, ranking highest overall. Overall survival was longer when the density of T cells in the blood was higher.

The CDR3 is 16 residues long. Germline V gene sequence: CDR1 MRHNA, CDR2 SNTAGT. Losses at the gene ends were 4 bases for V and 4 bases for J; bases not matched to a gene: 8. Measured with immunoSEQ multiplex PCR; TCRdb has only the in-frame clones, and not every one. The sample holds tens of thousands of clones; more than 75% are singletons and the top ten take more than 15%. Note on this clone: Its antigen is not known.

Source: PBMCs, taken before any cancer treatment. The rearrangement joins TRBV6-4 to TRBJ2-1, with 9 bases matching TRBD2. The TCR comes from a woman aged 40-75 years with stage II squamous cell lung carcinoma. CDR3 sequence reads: CASSALAGTLYNEQFF. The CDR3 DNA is TGTGCCAGCAGTGCCCTAGCGGGGACCCTTTACAATGAGCAGTTCTTC.